This record concerns one T cell receptor beta chain sequence. Its antigen is still unknown. TCRdb's table, derived via immunoSEQ multiplex PCR, lists solely in-frame clones and lacks some. The sample holds 95,000 to 150,000 clones, roughly nine tenths seen once. The sample belongs to a study of T cell responses to AZD1222 COVID-19 vaccine. The study, taken as a whole, reports: Clonal diversity was possibly underestimated, and the donors were mostly white British, with more females.

The CDR3 is 14 amino acids. The V end lost 1 base, the J end lost 7 bases, and 13 bases lay between the germline ends. The germline CDR1 and CDR2 sequences are LNHDA and SQIVND (reference sequence). The rearrangement joins TRBV19 to TRBJ1-2; weak D call: TRBD1 (5 bases). The starting material was peripheral blood, obtained on day 0 of AZD1222 vaccination. The clonotype originates from an adult in good health. The chain's CDR3 is CASSIVGRATGYTF. CDR3 bases: TGTGCCAGTAGTATAGTAGGCAGGGCAACTGGCTACACCTTC. The complete variable domain, with remaining parts taken from reference TRBV19 and TRBJ1-2, reads DGGITQSPKYLFRKEGQNVTLSCEQNLNHDAMYWYRQDPGQGLRLIYYSQIVNDFQKGDIAEGYSVSREKKESFPLTVTSAQKNPTAFYLCASSIVGRATGYTFGSGTRLTVV.